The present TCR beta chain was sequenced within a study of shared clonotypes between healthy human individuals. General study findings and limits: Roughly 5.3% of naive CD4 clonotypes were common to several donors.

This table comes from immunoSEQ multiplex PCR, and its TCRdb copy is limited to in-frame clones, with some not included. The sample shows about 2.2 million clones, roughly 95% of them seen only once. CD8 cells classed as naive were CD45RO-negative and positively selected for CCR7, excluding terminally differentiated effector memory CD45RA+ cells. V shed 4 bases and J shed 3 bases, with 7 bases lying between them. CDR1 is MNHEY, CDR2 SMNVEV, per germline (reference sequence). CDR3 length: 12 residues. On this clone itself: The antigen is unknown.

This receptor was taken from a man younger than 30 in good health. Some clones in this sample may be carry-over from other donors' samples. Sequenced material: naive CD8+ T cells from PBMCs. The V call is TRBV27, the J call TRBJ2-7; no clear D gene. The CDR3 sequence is CASSSNFYEQYF. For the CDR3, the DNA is TGTGCCAGCAGTTCGAACTTCTACGAGCAGTACTTC.